This T cell receptor beta chain was profiled in a study of HIV-infected children after antiretroviral therapy interruption. About the study: Interruption-arm samples span weeks 0, 12, interruption end (24 or 48), and about 3 years post-study.

V lost 5 bases and J lost 5, with 17 bases in between. Germline CDR1 MNHNY, CDR2 SVGAGI (reference sequence). The CDR3 runs to 15 residues. This clonotype was picked up a small number of times. Its matching antigen is unknown. The treatment is: PENTA 11 planned treatment interruption arm or continuous ART arm. Study observations and caveats: Naive CD4+ sequences overlapped less between time points once interruption began.

Unique molecular identifiers were included in an RNA-based 3' RACE TCR library. TCRdb ran MiXCR on the 3' RACE reads and lists one entry per CDR3 protein. The sample has 90,000 or so distinct CDR3 sequences, 6.9% seen once. The source was CD45RA+ CD4+ T cells from PBMCs, pooled from several time points, collected from a donor given antiretroviral therapy, either interrupted or continuous. The subset: naive CD4+ CD45RA+ CD45RO- T cells. The chain combines TRBV6-6 with TRBJ2-3, with D perhaps TRBD1 or TRBD2 (5 bases each). The TCR sequence derives from a pool of human donors with HIV. The CDR3 here is CASSGSRDGKDTQYF. The CDR3 DNA reads as TGTGCCAGCAGTGGGTCCCGGGACGGAAAAGATACGCAGTATTTT.